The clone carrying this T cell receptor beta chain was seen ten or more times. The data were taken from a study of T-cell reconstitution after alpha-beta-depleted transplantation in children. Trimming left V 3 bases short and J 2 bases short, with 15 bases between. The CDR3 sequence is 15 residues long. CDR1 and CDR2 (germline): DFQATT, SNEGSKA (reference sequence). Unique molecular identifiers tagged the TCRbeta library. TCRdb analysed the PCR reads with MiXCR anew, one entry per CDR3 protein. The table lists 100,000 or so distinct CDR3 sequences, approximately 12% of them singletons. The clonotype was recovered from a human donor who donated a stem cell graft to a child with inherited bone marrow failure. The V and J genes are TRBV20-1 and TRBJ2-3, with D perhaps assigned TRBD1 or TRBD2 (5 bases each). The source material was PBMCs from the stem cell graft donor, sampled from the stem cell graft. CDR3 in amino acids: CSASGQRGYTDTQYF. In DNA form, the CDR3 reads TGCAGTGCTAGCGGACAACGGGGTTACACAGATACGCAGTATTTT.